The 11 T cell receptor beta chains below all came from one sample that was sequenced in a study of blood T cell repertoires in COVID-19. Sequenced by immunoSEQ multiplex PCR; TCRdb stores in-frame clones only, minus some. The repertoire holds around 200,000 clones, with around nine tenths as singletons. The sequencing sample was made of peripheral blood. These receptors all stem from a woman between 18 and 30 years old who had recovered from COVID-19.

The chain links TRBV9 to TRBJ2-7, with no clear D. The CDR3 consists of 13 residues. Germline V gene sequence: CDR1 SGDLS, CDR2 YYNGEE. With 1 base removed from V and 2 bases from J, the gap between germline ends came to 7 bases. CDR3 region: CASSVTPAYEQYF. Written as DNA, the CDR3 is TGTGCCAGCAGCGTAACCCCGGCCTACGAGCAGTACTTC.

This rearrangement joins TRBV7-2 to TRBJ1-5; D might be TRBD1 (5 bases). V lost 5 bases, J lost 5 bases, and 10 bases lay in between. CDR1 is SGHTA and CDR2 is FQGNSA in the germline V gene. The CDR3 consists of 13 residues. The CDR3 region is CASSIDSYQPQHF. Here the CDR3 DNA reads TGTGCCAGCAGCATAGACAGTTATCAGCCCCAGCATTTT.

The CDR3 bases are TGCAGCGTTGATCGGACAGGGGTTAATGAGCAGTTCTTC. Amino acids: CSVDRTGVNEQFF. The chain is built from TRBV29-1 and TRBJ2-1; 9 positions match TRBD1. Germline V gene data show CDR1 as SQVTM and CDR2 as ANQGSEA. This CDR3 has 13 amino acids. V trimming: 3 bases; J trimming: 7 bases; junction bases outside the gene matches: 4.

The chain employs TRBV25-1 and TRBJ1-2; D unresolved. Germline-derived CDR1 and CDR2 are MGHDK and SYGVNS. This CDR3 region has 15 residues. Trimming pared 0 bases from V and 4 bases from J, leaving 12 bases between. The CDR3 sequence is CASSEYGGVGYGYTF. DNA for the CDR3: TGTGCCAGCAGTGAATACGGCGGGGTGGGCTATGGCTACACCTTC.

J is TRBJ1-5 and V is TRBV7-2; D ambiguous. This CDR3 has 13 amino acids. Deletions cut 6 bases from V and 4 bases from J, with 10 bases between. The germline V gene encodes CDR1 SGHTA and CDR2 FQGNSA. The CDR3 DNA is TGTGCCAGCAGTTTCGGAGAGAATCAGCCCCAGCATTTT. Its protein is CASSFGENQPQHF. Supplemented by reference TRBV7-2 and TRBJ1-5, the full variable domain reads GAGVSQSPSNKVTEKGKDVELRCDPISGHTALYWYRQSLGQGLEFLIYFQGNSAPDKSGLPSDRFSAERTGGSVSTLTIQRTQQEDSAVYLCASSFGENQPQHFGDGTRLSIL.

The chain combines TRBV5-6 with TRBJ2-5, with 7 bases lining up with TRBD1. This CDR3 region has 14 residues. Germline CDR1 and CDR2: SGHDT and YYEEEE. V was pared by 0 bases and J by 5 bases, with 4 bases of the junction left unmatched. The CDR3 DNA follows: TGTGCCAGCAGCTTGGACAGGGGCGGGGAGACCCAGTACTTC. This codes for CASSLDRGGETQYF.

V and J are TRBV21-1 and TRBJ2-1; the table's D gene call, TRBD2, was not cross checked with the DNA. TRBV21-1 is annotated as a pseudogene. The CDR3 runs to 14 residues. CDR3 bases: TGTGCCAGCAGCAGGGGACTAGCGATCCATGAGCAGTTCTTC. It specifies CASSRGLAIHEQFF.

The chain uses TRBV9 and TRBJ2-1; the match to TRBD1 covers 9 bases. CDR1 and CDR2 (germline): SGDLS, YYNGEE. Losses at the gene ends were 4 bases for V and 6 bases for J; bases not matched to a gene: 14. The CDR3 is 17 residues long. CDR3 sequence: CASSPSGGQGRLNEQFF. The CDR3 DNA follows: TGTGCCAGCAGCCCTTCTGGGGGACAGGGTCGTCTCAATGAGCAGTTCTTC.

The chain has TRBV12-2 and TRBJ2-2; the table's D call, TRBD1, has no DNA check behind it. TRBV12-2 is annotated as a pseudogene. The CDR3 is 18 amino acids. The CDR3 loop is CASRLAGTDRKNTGELFF. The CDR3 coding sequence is TGTGCAAGTCGCTTAGCCGGGACCGACAGGAAGAACACCGGGGAGCTGTTTTTT.

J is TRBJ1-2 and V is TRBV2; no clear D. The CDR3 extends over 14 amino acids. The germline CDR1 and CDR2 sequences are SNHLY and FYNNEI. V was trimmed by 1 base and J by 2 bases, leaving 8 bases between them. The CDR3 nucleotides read TGTGCCAGCAGTGAAGTAACGGGGAACTATGGCTACACCTTC. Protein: CASSEVTGNYGYTF.

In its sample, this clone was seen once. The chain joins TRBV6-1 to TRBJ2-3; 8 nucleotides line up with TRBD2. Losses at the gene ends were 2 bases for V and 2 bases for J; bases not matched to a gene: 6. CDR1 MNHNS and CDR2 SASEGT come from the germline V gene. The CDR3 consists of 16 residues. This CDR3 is CASSEPLAGSTDTQYF. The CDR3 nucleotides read TGTGCCAGCAGTGAACCCTTAGCGGGATCCACAGATACGCAGTATTTT.